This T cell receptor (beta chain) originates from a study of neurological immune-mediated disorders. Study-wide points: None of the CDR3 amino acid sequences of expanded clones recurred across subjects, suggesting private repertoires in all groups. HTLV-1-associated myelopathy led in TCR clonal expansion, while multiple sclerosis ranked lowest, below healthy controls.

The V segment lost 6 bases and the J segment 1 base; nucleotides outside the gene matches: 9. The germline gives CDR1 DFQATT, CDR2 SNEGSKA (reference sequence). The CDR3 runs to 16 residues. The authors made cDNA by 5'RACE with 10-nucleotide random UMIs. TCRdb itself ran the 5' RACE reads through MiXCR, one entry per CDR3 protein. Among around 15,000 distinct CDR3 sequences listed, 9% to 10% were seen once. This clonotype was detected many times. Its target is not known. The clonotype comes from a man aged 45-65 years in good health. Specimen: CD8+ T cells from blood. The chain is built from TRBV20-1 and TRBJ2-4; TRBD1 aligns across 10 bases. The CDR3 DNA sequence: TGCAGTGCCGACAGGGGGCGGGTGGTTGCCAAAAACATTCAGTACTTC. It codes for CSADRGRVVAKNIQYF.